The 28 T cell receptor beta chains reported below all come from one sample, sequenced in a study of response to subunit inactivated influenza vaccine. Via MiXCR, TCRdb re-called the RT-PCR reads, giving one row per CDR3 protein. The data contain roughly 500,000 distinct CDR3 sequences, 20% to 25% of them singletons. Another study also made use of these data, one on T cells expressing NK-cell markers. That source notes: The authors generated TCR beta cDNA through 5'RACE template switching with UMIs.

This sample comprised CD4+ T cells sorted from PBMCs, obtained 12 days after vaccination. The receptors derive from a man over 45 who received an inactivated influenza vaccine.

This clonotype was detected only a few times. The rearrangement uses TRBV12-3 or TRBV12-4 and TRBJ1-1; a weak D match, TRBD1 (6 bases). With 5 bases removed from V and 1 base from J, the gap between germline ends came to 11 bases. This CDR3 comprises 14 residues. CDR3 coding DNA: TGTGCCAGCAGTCACGGACAGCAGAACACTGAAGCTTTCTTT. Translated, it gives CASSHGQQNTEAFF.

The CDR3 protein is CASTWQGGYEQYF. Written as DNA, the CDR3 is TGTGCCAGCACCTGGCAGGGAGGCTACGAGCAGTACTTC. The J gene is TRBJ2-7, the V gene TRBV2, with a weak D call TRBD2 (6 bases). This CDR3 region has 13 residues. Germline CDR1 reads SNHLY; CDR2 reads FYNNEI. V lost 7 bases and J 3 bases, leaving 13 bases between the germline ends.

This clonotype was seen at least ten times. V is TRBV27 and J is TRBJ1-5; D remains unclear. CDR3 length: 14 amino acids. V lost 2 bases and J lost 10, with 15 bases in between. Per germline, CDR1 MNHEY and CDR2 SMNVEV (reference sequence). The CDR3 DNA reads TGTGCCAGCAGTTTAAGGGCAGGTACCGGCCCCCAGCATTTT. Protein: CASSLRAGTGPQHF.

This clonotype occurred a few times. The gene calls are TRBV6-2 or TRBV6-3 and TRBJ2-7; 8 bases map to TRBD1. The V gene's germline CDR1 is MNHEY and CDR2 SVGEGT. V was pared by 4 bases and J by 2 bases, with 4 bases of the junction left unmatched. CDR3 length: 14 amino acids. The CDR3 sequence: CASSSGQAPYEQYF. CDR3 DNA sequence: TGTGCCAGCAGTTCGGGACAGGCGCCCTACGAGCAGTACTTC.

This clonotype was observed a handful of times. CDR3 nucleotide sequence: TGTGCCAGCAGCCAAGATTCGGACCACCTCTACGAGCAGTACTTC. This gives the protein CASSQDSDHLYEQYF. The chain carries TRBV4-2 and TRBJ2-7; no definite D call. The germline V and J ends were trimmed by 0 bases and 3 bases, with 12 bases remaining between them. CDR1 and CDR2 (germline): LGHNA, YNFKEQ. This CDR3 is built from 15 residues.

This clonotype was detected only a few times. The rearrangement uses TRBV5-1 and TRBJ1-1; 8 nucleotides match TRBD1. With V trimmed by 2 bases and J by 1 base, 4 bases remained unmatched. The CDR3 spans 15 residues. CDR1 and CDR2 (germline): SGHRS, YFSETQ. The CDR3 DNA sequence: TGCGCCAGCAGCTTACAACAGGGGGGGAACACTGAAGCTTTCTTT. As protein: CASSLQQGGNTEAFF.

This clonotype was seen only a few times. The chain combines TRBV28 with TRBJ2-7; D not certain. Between the trimmed V and J ends, which lost 6 bases and 0 bases, there was a span of 21 bases. This CDR3 region has 17 residues. Looked up from germline, CDR1 is MDHEN and CDR2 is SYDVKM. The CDR3 region has the DNA TGTGCCAGCAGCCTGGCGATTGGGTTAAGGAGCTCCTACGAGCAGTACTTC. This sequence encodes CASSLAIGLRSSYEQYF. The full variable domain, with the rest looked up from reference TRBV28 and TRBJ2-7, is DVKVTQSSRYLVKRTGEKVFLECVQDMDHENMFWYRQDPGLGLRLIYFSYDVKMKEKGDIPEGYSVSREKKERFSLILESASTNQTSMYLCASSLAIGLRSSYEQYFGPGTRLTVT.

This clonotype was observed a handful of times. The V and J genes are TRBV7-3 and TRBJ2-7; weak D call: TRBD2 (6 bases). The CDR3 runs to 15 residues. V was clipped by 1 base and J by 4 bases, with 14 bases between them. CDR1 and CDR2 from the germline V gene are SGHTA and FQGTGA. The CDR3 protein is CASSLRAPGDYEQYF. In DNA form, the CDR3 reads TGTGCCAGCAGCTTAAGGGCCCCGGGGGATTACGAGCAGTACTTC.

This clonotype was seen more than once but under ten times. This chain links TRBV5-1 with TRBJ2-5, with D uncertain. The germline V and J ends were trimmed by 4 bases and 2 bases, with 9 bases remaining between them. The CDR3 is made up of 13 amino acids. Germline CDR1 and CDR2: SGHRS and YFSETQ. CDR3 nucleotides: TGCGCCAGCAGCCAGCCAACACAAGAGACCCAGTACTTC. Encoded protein: CASSQPTQETQYF.

This chain joins TRBV2 and TRBJ2-6, with D perhaps TRBD1 (5 bases). V lost 5 bases, J lost 2 bases, and 10 bases lay in between. This CDR3 has 15 amino acids. Germline-derived CDR1 and CDR2 are SNHLY and FYNNEI. CDR3 coding DNA: TGTGCCAGCAGTAAATCAGGGACTGGGGCCAACGTCCTGACTTTC. As protein: CASSKSGTGANVLTF.

Only a few counts were recorded for this clonotype. J is TRBJ1-6 and V is TRBV6-2 or TRBV6-3, with 7 positions matching TRBD1. The CDR3 covers 16 residues. Germline V CDR1 and CDR2: MNHEY, SVGEGT. The V and J ends lost 0 bases and 4 bases, in that order; junction bases with no gene match: 3. The CDR3 DNA follows: TGTGCCAGCAGTTACTCGCGGACAGGATATAATTCACCCCTCCACTTT. As protein: CASSYSRTGYNSPLHF.

The chain couples TRBV9 to TRBJ2-1, with TRBD2 identical over 9 bases. J lost 0 bases, V lost 0 bases, and 7 bases had no gene match. Germline-derived CDR1 and CDR2 are SGDLS and YYNGEE. The CDR3 runs to 18 residues. CDR3 DNA: TGTGCCAGCAGCGTAGCCCCTAGCGGGGTCAGCTCCTACAATGAGCAGTTCTTC. Translated: CASSVAPSGVSSYNEQFF. Looking up the rest from reference TRBV9 and TRBJ2-1 gives the full variable domain: DSGVTQTPKHLITATGQRVTLRCSPRSGDLSVYWYQQSLDQGLQFLIQYYNGEERAKGNILERFSAQQFPDLHSELNLSSLELGDSALYFCASSVAPSGVSSYNEQFFGPGTRLTVL.

This clonotype showed up many times. The chain is built from TRBV6-1 and TRBJ1-6, with 9 positions matching TRBD1. The CDR3 is 14 amino acids. Trimming at V came to 6 bases and at J to 7 bases, leaving 4 bases not matched to a gene. Germline V gene lookup returns CDR1 MNHNS and CDR2 SASEGT. CDR3 in DNA: TGTGCCAGCAGCGACAGGGGGGGAAATTCACCCCTCCACTTT. This translates into CASSDRGGNSPLHF.

This clonotype was detected a few times. The CDR3 DNA reads TGTGCCAGCATGGAGGGCGGGGGAAAAATCCAAGAGACCCAGTACTTC. This translates into CASMEGGGKIQETQYF. The V call is TRBV7-2, the J call TRBJ2-5; 7 bases align to TRBD2. CDR3 length: 16 amino acids. Per the germline V gene, CDR1 is SGHTA and CDR2 is FQGNSA. Trimming removed 7 bases from V and 1 base from J; junction bases left unmatched: 12. The full variable domain, its missing parts supplied by reference TRBV7-2 and TRBJ2-5, is GAGVSQSPSNKVTEKGKDVELRCDPISGHTALYWYRQSLGQGLEFLIYFQGNSAPDKSGLPSDRFSAERTGGSVSTLTIQRTQQEDSAVYLCASMEGGGKIQETQYFGPGTRLLVL.

This sequence joins TRBV9 and TRBJ1-3; D not resolved. Trimming cost V 2 bases and J 0 bases, with 9 bases left between them. The V gene's germline CDR1 is SGDLS and CDR2 YYNGEE. The CDR3 runs to 15 residues. CDR3 nucleotides: TGTGCCAGCAGCGTCGGTCGGAACTCTGGAAACACCATATATTTT. Protein sequence: CASSVGRNSGNTIYF.

V and J are TRBV12-3 or TRBV12-4 and TRBJ2-6; 8 positions agree with TRBD1. V shed 8 bases and J 3 bases; nucleotides not matched to a gene: 9. CDR3 length: 16 amino acids. CDR3 protein: CASSLQGALGANVLTF. CDR3 DNA: TGTGCCAGCTCCCTTCAGGGGGCGCTTGGGGCCAACGTCCTGACTTTC.

A few counts support this clonotype. This sequence joins TRBV18 and TRBJ2-7, with 8 bases identical to TRBD1. V shed 0 bases, J shed 5 bases, and the junction held 6 bases outside the gene matches. Germline V gives CDR1 KGHSH, CDR2 LQKENI. The CDR3 totals 15 residues. CDR3 bases: TGTGCCAGCTCACCACCCCGGACAGGGCCCCACGAGCAGTACTTC. Amino acid sequence: CASSPPRTGPHEQYF.

This clonotype was counted a few times. The chain recombines TRBV10-3 with TRBJ2-2; the D gene could be TRBD1 or TRBD2 (5 bases each). Germline CDR1 and CDR2: ENHRY and SYGVKD. The CDR3 is made up of 15 amino acids. With 0 bases removed from V and 6 bases from J, the gap between germline ends came to 11 bases. CDR3 amino acids: CAISESGTGPGELFF. DNA for the CDR3: TGTGCCATCAGTGAGTCTGGGACCGGACCCGGGGAGCTGTTTTTT.

This clonotype was seen a handful of times. This chain joins TRBV20-1 and TRBJ2-5; D is ambiguous. The germline V and J ends were trimmed by 0 bases and 2 bases, with 13 bases remaining between them. Germline V gene lookup returns CDR1 DFQATT and CDR2 SNEGSKA (reference sequence). The CDR3 totals 15 residues. The CDR3 DNA is TGCAGTGCTAGAGATCCGACCGGGCCTCAAGAGACCCAGTACTTC. Residues: CSARDPTGPQETQYF.

The gene calls are TRBV6-1 and TRBJ2-6; 9 bases match TRBD1. The CDR3 is 17 residues long. V shed 5 bases and J 0 bases; nucleotides not matched to a gene: 5. The germline V gene has CDR1 MNHNS and CDR2 SASEGT. This CDR3 is CASSLTGGFSGANVLTF. As DNA, the CDR3 is TGTGCCAGCAGTCTGACAGGGGGTTTCTCTGGGGCCAACGTCCTGACTTTC.

The chain carries TRBV6-2 or TRBV6-3 and TRBJ1-1; D is unresolved. The CDR3 is made up of 20 amino acids. The V gene's germline CDR1 is MNHEY and CDR2 SVGEGT. The germline V and J ends were trimmed by 2 bases and 1 base, with 26 bases remaining between them. The CDR3 sequence: CASSYEFVLFGSVGNTEAFF. The CDR3 DNA sequence: TGTGCCAGCAGTTACGAGTTTGTACTGTTCGGGTCAGTGGGGAACACTGAAGCTTTCTTT.

The gene calls are TRBV4-2 and TRBJ1-5, with 7 bases lining up with TRBD1. V gave up 1 base and J gave up 7 bases; unmatched junction bases: 10. This CDR3 has 16 residues. CDR1 and CDR2 from the germline V gene are LGHNA and YNFKEQ. The CDR3: CASSQGGRADRQPQHF. The CDR3 DNA reads as TGTGCCAGCAGCCAAGGGGGCAGGGCGGACAGGCAGCCCCAGCATTTT.

This clonotype occurred many times. This sequence joins TRBV5-1 and TRBJ1-2; D not resolved. The CDR3 loop spans 15 amino acids. Germline CDR1 reads SGHRS; CDR2 reads YFSETQ. The V gene lost 0 bases and the J gene lost 0 bases, with 9 bases spanning the gap. The CDR3 loop reads CASSLGRSSNYGYTF. In DNA, the CDR3 is TGCGCCAGCAGCTTGGGCCGGAGCTCTAACTATGGCTACACCTTC.

This clonotype has only a few counts. The chain uses TRBV20-1 and TRBJ2-7; D call uncertain. Trimming cost V 0 bases and J 0 bases, with 6 bases left between them. The CDR3 spans 13 residues. CDR1 and CDR2 from the germline V gene are DFQATT and SNEGSKA (reference sequence). CDR3 residues: CSARDTLSYEQYF. Written as DNA, the CDR3 is TGCAGTGCTAGAGATACACTCTCCTACGAGCAGTACTTC.

The V and J genes are TRBV20-1 and TRBJ1-1; D ambiguous. The CDR3 covers 12 residues. Trimming stripped 0 bases from V and 4 bases from J, with 6 bases between. Germline CDR1 DFQATT, CDR2 SNEGSKA (reference sequence). This chain's CDR3 is CSARDPTTEAFF. The DNA for the CDR3 is TGCAGTGCTAGAGACCCCACCACTGAAGCTTTCTTT.

About this clonotype itself: A read error may account for a junction end that differs from germline. The chain couples TRBV3-1 to TRBJ1-6, with D unresolved. The CDR3 spans 13 residues. CDR1 is LGHDT, CDR2 YNNKEL, per germline (reference sequence). Here the CDR3 DNA reads TGTGCCAGCAGCCGGGAGCCCAGGTCACCCCTCCTCTTT. It specifies CASSREPRSPLLF.

This clonotype was counted between two and nine times. V and J are TRBV4-3 and TRBJ2-4; D might be TRBD2 (5 bases). Trimming stripped 0 bases from V and 4 bases from J, with 13 bases between. The CDR3 totals 16 residues. In germline, CDR1 is LGHNA, CDR2 YSLEER. DNA of the CDR3: TGCGCCAGCAGCCAAGAAGCCCCCACTAGTAAAAACATTCAGTACTTC. It encodes CASSQEAPTSKNIQYF.

The chain uses TRBV11-2 and TRBJ2-1; 9 bases fit TRBD2. V lost 2 bases to trimming and J lost 2 bases; unmatched junction nucleotides: 10. CDR1 and CDR2 from the germline V gene are SGHAT and FQNNGV. This CDR3 has 18 amino acids. The CDR3 nucleotides read TGTGCCAGCAGCTTAAGGGGACTAGCAGGGCCTACCTACAATGAGCAGTTCTTC. Protein: CASSLRGLAGPTYNEQFF.